This TCR beta chain was obtained from a study of identifying expanded T cells in peripheral blood. Study-wide results and limits: Over approximately two and four weeks, about 15 and 19 clones changed, versus more than 1 between replicates. Clone count variance between approximately two-week samples rose with total template count.

Profiled with immunoSEQ multiplex PCR; TCRdb holds only in-frame clones, not every one. The sample has 90,000 to 95,000 clones, 88% seen once. Concerning this clone: Its antigen is unidentified.

The V and J ends lost 7 bases and 5 bases respectively, with 15 bases between them. This CDR3 has 14 residues. In germline, CDR1 is SNHLY, CDR2 FYNNEI. The chain employs TRBV2 and TRBJ2-1; weak D call: TRBD2 (5 bases). The origin of this receptor is a person aged 18 to 75 in good health. The sequenced sample was blood. In nucleotides, the CDR3 is TGTGCCAGCAATCATGCTAGCCAGAACAATGAGCAGTTCTTC. Encoded protein: CASNHASQNNEQFF.